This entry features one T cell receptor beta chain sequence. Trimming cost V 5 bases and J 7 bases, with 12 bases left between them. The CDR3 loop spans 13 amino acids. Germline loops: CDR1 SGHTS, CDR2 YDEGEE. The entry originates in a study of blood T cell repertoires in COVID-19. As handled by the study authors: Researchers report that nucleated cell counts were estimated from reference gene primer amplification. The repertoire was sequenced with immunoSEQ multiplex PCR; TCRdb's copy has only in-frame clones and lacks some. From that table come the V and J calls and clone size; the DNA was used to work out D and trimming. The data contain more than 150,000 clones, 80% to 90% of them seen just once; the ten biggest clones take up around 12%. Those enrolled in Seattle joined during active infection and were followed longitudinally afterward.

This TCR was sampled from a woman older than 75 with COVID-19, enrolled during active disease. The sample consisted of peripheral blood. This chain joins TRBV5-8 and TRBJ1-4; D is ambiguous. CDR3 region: CASSPRVGEKLFF. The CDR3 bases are TGTGCCAGCAGTCCGCGGGTTGGTGAAAAACTGTTTTTT. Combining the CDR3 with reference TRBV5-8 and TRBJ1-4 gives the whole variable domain EAGVTQSPTHLIKTRGQQATLRCSPISGHTSVYWYQQALGLGLQFLLWYDEGEERNRGNFPPRFSGRQFPNYSSELNVNALELEDSALYLCASSPRVGEKLFFGSGTQLSVL.